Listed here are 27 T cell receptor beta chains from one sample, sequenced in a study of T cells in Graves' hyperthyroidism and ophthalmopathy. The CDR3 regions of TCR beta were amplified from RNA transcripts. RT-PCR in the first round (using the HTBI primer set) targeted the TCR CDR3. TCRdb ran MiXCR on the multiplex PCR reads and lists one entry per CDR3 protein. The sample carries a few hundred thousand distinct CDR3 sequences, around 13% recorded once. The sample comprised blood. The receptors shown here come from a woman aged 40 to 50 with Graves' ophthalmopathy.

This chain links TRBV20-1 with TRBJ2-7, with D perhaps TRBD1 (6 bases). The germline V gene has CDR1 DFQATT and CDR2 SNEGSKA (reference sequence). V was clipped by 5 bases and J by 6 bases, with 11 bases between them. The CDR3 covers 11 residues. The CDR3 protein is CSARRQVEQYF. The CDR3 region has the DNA TGCAGTGCTCGCCGACAGGTCGAGCAGTACTTC.

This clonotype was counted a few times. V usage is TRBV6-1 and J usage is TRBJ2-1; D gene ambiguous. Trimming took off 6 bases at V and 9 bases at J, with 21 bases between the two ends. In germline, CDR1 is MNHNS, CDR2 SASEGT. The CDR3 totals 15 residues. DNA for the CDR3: TGTGCCAGCAGCCGCTCCTACCCATGGAATGGTGAGCAGTTCTTC. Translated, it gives CASSRSYPWNGEQFF.

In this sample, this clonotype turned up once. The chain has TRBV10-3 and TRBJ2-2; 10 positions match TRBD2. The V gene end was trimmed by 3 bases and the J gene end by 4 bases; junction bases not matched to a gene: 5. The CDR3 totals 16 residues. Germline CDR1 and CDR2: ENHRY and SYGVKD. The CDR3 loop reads CAISEISGGATGELFF. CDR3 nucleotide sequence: TGTGCCATCAGTGAAATAAGCGGGGGGGCCACCGGGGAGCTGTTTTTT.

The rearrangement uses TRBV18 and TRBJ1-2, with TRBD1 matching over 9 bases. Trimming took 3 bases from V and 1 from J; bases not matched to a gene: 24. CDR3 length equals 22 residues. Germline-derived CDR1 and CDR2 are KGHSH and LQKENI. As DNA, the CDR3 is TGTGCCAGCTCACCGGACTCGGCCTTTAACAGGGGGCCAAAGCAATTTAACTATGGCTACACCTTC. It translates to CASSPDSAFNRGPKQFNYGYTF.

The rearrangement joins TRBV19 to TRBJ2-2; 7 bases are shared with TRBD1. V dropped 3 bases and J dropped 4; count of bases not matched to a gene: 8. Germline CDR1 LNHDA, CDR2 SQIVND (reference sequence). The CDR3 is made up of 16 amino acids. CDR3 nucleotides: TGTGCCAGTAGTATGCCCGGGACAGATATCACCGGGGAGCTGTTTTTT. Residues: CASSMPGTDITGELFF.

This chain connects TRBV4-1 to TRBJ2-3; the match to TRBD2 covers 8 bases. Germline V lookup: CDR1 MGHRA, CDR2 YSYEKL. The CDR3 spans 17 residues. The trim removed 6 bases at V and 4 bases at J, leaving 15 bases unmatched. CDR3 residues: CASSESPPGLEADTQYF. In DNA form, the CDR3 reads TGCGCCAGCAGTGAATCGCCACCGGGACTAGAGGCAGATACGCAGTATTTT.

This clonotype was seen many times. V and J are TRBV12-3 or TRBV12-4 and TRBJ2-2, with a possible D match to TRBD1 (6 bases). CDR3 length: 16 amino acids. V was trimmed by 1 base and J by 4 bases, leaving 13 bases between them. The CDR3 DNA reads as TGTGCCAGCAGTTTAGGGGGGCGACGGCGCACCGGGGAGCTGTTTTTT. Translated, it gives CASSLGGRRRTGELFF.

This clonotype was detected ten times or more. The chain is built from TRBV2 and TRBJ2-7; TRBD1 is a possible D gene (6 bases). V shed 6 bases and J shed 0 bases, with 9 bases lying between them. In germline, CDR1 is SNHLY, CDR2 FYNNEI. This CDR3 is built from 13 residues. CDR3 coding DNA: TGTGCCAGCAGGGACAGCAGCTCCTACGAGCAGTACTTC. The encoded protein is CASRDSSSYEQYF.

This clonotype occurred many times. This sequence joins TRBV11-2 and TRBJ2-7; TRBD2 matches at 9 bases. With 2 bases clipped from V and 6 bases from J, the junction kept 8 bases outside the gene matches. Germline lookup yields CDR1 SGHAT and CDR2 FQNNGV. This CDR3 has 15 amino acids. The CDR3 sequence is CASSLPSSGKGEQYF. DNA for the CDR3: TGTGCCAGCAGCTTACCCTCTAGCGGGAAGGGCGAGCAGTACTTC.

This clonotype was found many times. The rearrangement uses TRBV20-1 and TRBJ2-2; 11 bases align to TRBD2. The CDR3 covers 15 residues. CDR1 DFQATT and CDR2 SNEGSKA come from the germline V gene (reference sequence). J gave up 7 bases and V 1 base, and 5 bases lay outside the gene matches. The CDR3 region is CSARVAGGFGGELFF. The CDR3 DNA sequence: TGCAGTGCTAGAGTAGCGGGGGGGTTTGGCGGGGAGCTGTTTTTT.

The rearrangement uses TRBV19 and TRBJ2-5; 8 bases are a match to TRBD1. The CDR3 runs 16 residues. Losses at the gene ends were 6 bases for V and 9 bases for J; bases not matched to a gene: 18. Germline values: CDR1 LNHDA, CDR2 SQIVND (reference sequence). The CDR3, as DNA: TGTGCCAGTAGCGCAGCGGCAGGGGGCTTTTACGTGGCCCAGTACTTC. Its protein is CASSAAAGGFYVAQYF. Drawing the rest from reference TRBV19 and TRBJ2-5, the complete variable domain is DGGITQSPKYLFRKEGQNVTLSCEQNLNHDAMYWYRQDPGQGLRLIYYSQIVNDFQKGDIAEGYSVSREKKESFPLTVTSAQKNPTAFYLCASSAAAGGFYVAQYFGPGTRLLVL.

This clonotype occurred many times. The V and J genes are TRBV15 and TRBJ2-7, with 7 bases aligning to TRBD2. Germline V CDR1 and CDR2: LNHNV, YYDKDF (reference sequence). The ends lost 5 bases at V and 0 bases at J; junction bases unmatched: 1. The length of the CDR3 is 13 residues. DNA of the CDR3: TGTGCCACCAGCGGCGGGGGCTCCTACGAGCAGTACTTC. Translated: CATSGGGSYEQYF.

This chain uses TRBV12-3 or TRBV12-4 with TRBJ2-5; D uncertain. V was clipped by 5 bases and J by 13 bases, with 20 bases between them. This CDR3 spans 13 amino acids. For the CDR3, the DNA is TGTGCCAGCAGTCCCCAGGAACGCCCTGGATTGTACTTC. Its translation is CASSPQERPGLYF.

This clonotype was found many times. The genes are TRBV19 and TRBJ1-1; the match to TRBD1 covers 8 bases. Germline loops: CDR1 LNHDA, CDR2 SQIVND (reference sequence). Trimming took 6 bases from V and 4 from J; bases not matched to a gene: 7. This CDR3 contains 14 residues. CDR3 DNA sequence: TGTGCCAGTAGGCAGGGGGCTCGGGTCACTGAAGCTTTCTTT. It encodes CASRQGARVTEAFF.

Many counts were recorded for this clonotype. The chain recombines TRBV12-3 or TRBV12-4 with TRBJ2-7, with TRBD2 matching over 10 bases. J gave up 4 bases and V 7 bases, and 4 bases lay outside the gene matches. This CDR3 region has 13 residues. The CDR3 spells CASKPSGGYEQYF. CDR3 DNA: TGTGCCAGCAAGCCTAGCGGGGGATACGAGCAGTACTTC.

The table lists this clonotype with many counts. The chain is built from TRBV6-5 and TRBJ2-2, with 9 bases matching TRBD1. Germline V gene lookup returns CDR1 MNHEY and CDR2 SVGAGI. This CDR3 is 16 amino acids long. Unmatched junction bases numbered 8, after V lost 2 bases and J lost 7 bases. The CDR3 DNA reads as TGTGCCAGCAGTTACGATACAGGGGGCGCGGACGGGGAGCTGTTTTTT. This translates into CASSYDTGGADGELFF.

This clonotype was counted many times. CDR3 nucleotides: TGTGCCAGTAGTGCTCGACAGGGAAGGGATGGCTACACCTTC. Protein: CASSARQGRDGYTF. The V and J genes are TRBV19 and TRBJ1-2; 7 nucleotides match TRBD1. Germline-derived CDR1 and CDR2 are LNHDA and SQIVND (reference sequence). The CDR3 contains 14 residues. Trimming took 5 bases from V and 6 from J; bases not matched to a gene: 9.

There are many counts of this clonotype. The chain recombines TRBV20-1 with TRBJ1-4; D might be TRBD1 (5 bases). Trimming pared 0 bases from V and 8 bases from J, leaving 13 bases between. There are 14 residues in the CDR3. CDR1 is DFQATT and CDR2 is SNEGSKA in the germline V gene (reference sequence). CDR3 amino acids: CSARDPSWGEKLFF. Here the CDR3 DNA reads TGCAGTGCTAGAGATCCCAGTTGGGGCGAAAAACTGTTTTTT.

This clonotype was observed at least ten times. The CDR3 coding sequence is TGTGCCAGCAGCTTCAGGGGGCGGCGGGAGCAGTTCTTC. Protein sequence: CASSFRGRREQFF. This sequence joins TRBV7-9 and TRBJ2-1; TRBD1 agrees at 8 bases. The V gene end was trimmed by 3 bases and the J gene end by 10 bases; junction bases not matched to a gene: 5. The germline gives CDR1 SEHNR, CDR2 FQNEAQ (reference sequence). This CDR3 has 13 residues.

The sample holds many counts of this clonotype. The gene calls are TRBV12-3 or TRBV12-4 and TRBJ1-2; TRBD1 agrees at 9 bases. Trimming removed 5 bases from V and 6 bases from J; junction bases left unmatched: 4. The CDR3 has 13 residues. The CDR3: CASSPGTGHGYTF. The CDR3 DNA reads TGTGCCAGCAGTCCCGGGACAGGGCATGGCTACACCTTC.

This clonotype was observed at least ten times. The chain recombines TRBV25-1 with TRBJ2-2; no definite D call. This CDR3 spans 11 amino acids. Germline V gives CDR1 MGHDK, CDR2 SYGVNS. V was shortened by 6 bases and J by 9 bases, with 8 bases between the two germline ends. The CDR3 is CASRSNRELFF. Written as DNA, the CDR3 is TGTGCCAGCAGGTCTAACCGGGAGCTGTTTTTT.

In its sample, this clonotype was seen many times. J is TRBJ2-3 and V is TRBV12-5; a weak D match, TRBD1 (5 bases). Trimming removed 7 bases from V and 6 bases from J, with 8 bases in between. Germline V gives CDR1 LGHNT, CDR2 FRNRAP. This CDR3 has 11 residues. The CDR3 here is CASASGDTQYF. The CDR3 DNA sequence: TGTGCTAGTGCGTCAGGGGATACGCAGTATTTT.

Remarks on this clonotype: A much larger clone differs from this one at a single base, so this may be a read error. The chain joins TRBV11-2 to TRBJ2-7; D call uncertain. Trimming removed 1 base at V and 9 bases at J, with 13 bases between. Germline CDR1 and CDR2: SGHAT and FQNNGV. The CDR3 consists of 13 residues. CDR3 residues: CASSLGPAGGQYF. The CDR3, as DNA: TGTGCCAGCAGCTTAGGCCCAGCTGGCGGGCAGTACTTC.

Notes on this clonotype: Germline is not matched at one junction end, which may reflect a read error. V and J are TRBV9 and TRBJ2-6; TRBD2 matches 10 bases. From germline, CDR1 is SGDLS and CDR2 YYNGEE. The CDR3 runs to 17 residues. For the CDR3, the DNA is TGTGCCAGCAGCGTCAGGGGACTAGCGTCTGGGGCCAACGTCCTAACTTTC. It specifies CASSVRGLASGANVLTF. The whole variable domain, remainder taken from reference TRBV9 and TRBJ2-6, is DSGVTQTPKHLITATGQRVTLRCSPRSGDLSVYWYQQSLDQGLQFLIQYYNGEERAKGNILERFSAQQFPDLHSELNLSSLELGDSALYFCASSVRGLASGANVLTFGAGSRLTVL.

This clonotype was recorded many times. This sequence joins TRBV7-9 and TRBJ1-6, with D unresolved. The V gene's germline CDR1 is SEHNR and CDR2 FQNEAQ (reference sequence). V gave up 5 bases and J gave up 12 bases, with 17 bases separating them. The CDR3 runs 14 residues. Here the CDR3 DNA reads TGTGCCAGCAGCCCGGAGGTAGGGTTCGGACCCCTCCACTTT. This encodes CASSPEVGFGPLHF.

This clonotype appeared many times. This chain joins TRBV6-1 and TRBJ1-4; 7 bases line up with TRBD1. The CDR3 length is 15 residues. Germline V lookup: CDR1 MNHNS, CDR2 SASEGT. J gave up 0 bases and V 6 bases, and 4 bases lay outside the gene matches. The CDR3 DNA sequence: TGTGCCAGCAGGGAACAGGGGTCAACTAATGAAAAACTGTTTTTT. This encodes CASREQGSTNEKLFF.

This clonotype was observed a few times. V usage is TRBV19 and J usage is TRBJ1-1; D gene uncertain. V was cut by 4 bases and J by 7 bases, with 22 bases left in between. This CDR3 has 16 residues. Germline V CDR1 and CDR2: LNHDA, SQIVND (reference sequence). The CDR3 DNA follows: TGTGCCAGTAGTACGAACTCCGTTCGGAGCTCCCATGAAGCTTTCTTT. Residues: CASSTNSVRSSHEAFF.